These 30 T cell receptor beta chains originate from one sample sequenced in a study of cytomegalovirus exposure and HLA in healthy donors (dated by TCRdb to about 2017). The library was made by the immunoSEQ multiplex PCR assay. The multiplex PCR relied on a mix of 60 forward primers for TCR Vbeta segments and 13 reverse primers for TCR Jbeta segments. Sourced from immuneACCESS, this table was stored by TCRdb with only in-frame sequences that have V and J called. A share of the clones is absent; for the studies checked, an unresolved V gene accounts for under half, and the remainder has no known explanation. The sample table contains around 140,000 clones; only one count was recorded for approximately 60% of them. The top ten constitute 2% to 3% of the sample. Sequencing used PBMCs. These receptors were collected from a woman in her forties in good health and CMV-seronegative.

The rearrangement joins TRBV4-1 to TRBJ2-7; 8 bases align to TRBD2. Looked up from germline, CDR1 is MGHRA and CDR2 is YSYEKL. V was clipped by 5 bases and J by 3 bases; unmatched bases: 12. The CDR3 runs 16 residues. This chain's CDR3 is CASSDAGTRGLYEQYF. CDR3 coding DNA: TGCGCCAGCAGCGACGCAGGGACTAGAGGTCTCTACGAGCAGTACTTC.

The chain links TRBV19 to TRBJ1-1; maybe TRBD1 (6 bases). Germline V gene lookup returns CDR1 LNHDA and CDR2 SQIVND (reference sequence). Trimming cost V 8 bases and J 6 bases, with 16 bases left between them. This CDR3 is 13 amino acids long. CDR3 region: CASYAGVVPEAFF. Written as DNA, the CDR3 is TGTGCCAGTTACGCAGGGGTTGTGCCTGAAGCTTTCTTT.

The table lists this clone with a count of one. V usage is TRBV7-6 and J usage is TRBJ2-5; TRBD2 matches at 8 bases. Germline V gene sequence: CDR1 SGHVS, CDR2 FNYEAQ. The trim removed 5 bases at V and 1 base at J, leaving 6 bases unmatched. The CDR3 covers 15 residues. The CDR3 coding sequence is TGTGCCAGCAGCCGTAGCGGGGTTATCCAAGAGACCCAGTACTTC. It yields the protein CASSRSGVIQETQYF. Full variable domain (outside the CDR3, taken from reference TRBV7-6 and TRBJ2-5): GAGVSQSPRYKVTKRGQDVALRCDPISGHVSLYWYRQALGQGPEFLTYFNYEAQQDKSGLPNDRFSAERPEGSISTLTIQRTEQRDSAMYRCASSRSGVIQETQYFGPGTRLLVL.

This chain connects TRBV13 to TRBJ1-2; D is unclear. This CDR3 comprises 13 residues. Germline values: CDR1 PRHDT, CDR2 FYEKMQ (reference sequence). Trimming pared 7 bases from V and 7 bases from J, leaving 16 bases between. CDR3 residues: CASNLGGVAGYTF. CDR3 sequence (DNA): TGTGCCAGCAACCTCGGCGGGGTGGCTGGCTACACCTTC.

This chain links TRBV5-1 with TRBJ1-1, with a possible D match to TRBD1 (6 bases). The CDR3 loop spans 16 amino acids. CDR1 and CDR2 (germline): SGHRS, YFSETQ. The V and J ends lost 4 bases and 11 bases respectively, with 27 bases between them. The CDR3 nucleotides are TGCGCCAGCAGCCCTCGGCCCTCTGGGGGGGGGCGGTTCGCTTTCTTT. Its protein is CASSPRPSGGGRFAFF.

V is TRBV10-2 and J is TRBJ2-7; 9 positions agree with TRBD1. This CDR3 comprises 14 residues. Germline-derived CDR1 and CDR2 are WSHSY and SAAADI. V trimming: 7 bases; J trimming: 2 bases; junction bases outside the gene matches: 6. DNA for the CDR3: TGCGCCAGCACTCCGGGACAGGGACCCTACGAGCAGTACTTC. Translated, it gives CASTPGQGPYEQYF.

The sample holds a few counts of this clone. The CDR3 reads CASSLSRGLGGYTF. The CDR3, as DNA: TGCGCCAGCAGCTTGAGCAGGGGGCTAGGTGGCTACACCTTC. This chain connects TRBV5-1 to TRBJ1-2; 8 bases line up with TRBD1. Trimming took 1 base from V and 7 from J; bases not matched to a gene: 6. CDR1 and CDR2 from the germline V gene are SGHRS and YFSETQ. The CDR3 consists of 14 residues.

The chain carries TRBV29-1 and TRBJ2-5; tentative D call: TRBD1 (5 bases). Germline assignment: CDR1 SQVTM and CDR2 ANQGSEA. CDR3 length: 12 residues. Between the trimmed V and J ends, which lost 6 bases and 0 bases, there was a span of 8 bases. CDR3 DNA sequence: TGCAGCGTCCGACAGAACCAAGAGACCCAGTACTTC. Translated, it gives CSVRQNQETQYF.

The rearrangement joins TRBV5-6 to TRBJ2-5; TRBD1 might be the D (6 bases). V lost 3 bases and J 0 bases, leaving 9 bases between the germline ends. The CDR3 covers 14 residues. Germline values: CDR1 SGHDT, CDR2 YYEEEE. The CDR3 DNA is TGTGCCAGCAGCTCACGGGACAACCAAGAGACCCAGTACTTC. This gives the protein CASSSRDNQETQYF.

This clone was observed a handful of times. The rearrangement links TRBV27 to TRBJ2-3; 10 nucleotides agree with TRBD2. Germline CDR1 and CDR2: MNHEY and SMNVEV (reference sequence). The CDR3 contains 17 residues. V shed 3 bases and J 0 bases; nucleotides not matched to a gene: 6. CDR3: CASSFLAGGPSTDTQYF. CDR3 coding DNA: TGTGCCAGCAGTTTCTTAGCGGGGGGCCCTAGCACAGATACGCAGTATTTT.

V usage is TRBV29-1 and J usage is TRBJ2-1; possibly TRBD2 for D (5 bases). Germline V gene lookup returns CDR1 SQVTM and CDR2 ANQGSEA. V gave up 1 base and J gave up 5 bases, with 12 bases separating them. CDR3 length equals 14 residues. This CDR3 is CSVEGLAGDNEQFF. DNA for the CDR3: TGCAGCGTTGAAGGTCTAGCTGGAGACAATGAGCAGTTCTTC.

The chain is built from TRBV18 and TRBJ2-5; 12 bases are a match to TRBD2. The ends lost 6 bases at V and 2 bases at J; junction bases unmatched: 4. CDR1 KGHSH and CDR2 LQKENI come from the germline V gene. This CDR3 is 15 amino acids long. The chain's CDR3 is CASSKTSGGQETQYF. Here the CDR3 DNA reads TGTGCCAGCTCGAAGACTAGCGGGGGTCAAGAGACCCAGTACTTC.

V and J are TRBV7-2 and TRBJ1-4; TRBD1 matches 9 bases. Germline CDR1 and CDR2: SGHTA and FQGNSA. The CDR3 runs 15 residues. With V trimmed by 0 bases and J by 5 bases, 1 base remained unmatched. The CDR3 is CASSLAGTGNEKLFF. CDR3 nucleotide sequence: TGTGCCAGCAGCTTAGCGGGGACAGGGAATGAAAAACTGTTTTTT.

This chain connects TRBV12-5 to TRBJ1-1, with 8 positions matching TRBD1. Trimming removed 3 bases from V and 3 bases from J; junction bases left unmatched: 12. Per the germline V gene, CDR1 is LGHNT and CDR2 is FRNRAP. CDR3 length: 17 amino acids. The CDR3 DNA reads TGTGCTAGTGGTTTAGTTTTGACAGGGGAGGCGTACACTGAAGCTTTCTTT. Its protein is CASGLVLTGEAYTEAFF.

The rearrangement links TRBV2 to TRBJ2-1; 8 bases fit TRBD1. CDR1 and CDR2 (germline): SNHLY, FYNNEI. The ends lost 4 bases at V and 3 bases at J; junction bases unmatched: 2. This CDR3 contains 14 residues. The CDR3 region has the DNA TGTGCCAGCAGTGGGGACAGGAGCTACAATGAGCAGTTCTTC. Its translation: CASSGDRSYNEQFF. The complete variable domain, with remaining parts taken from reference TRBV2 and TRBJ2-1, reads EPEVTQTPSHQVTQMGQEVILRCVPISNHLYFYWYRQILGQKVEFLVSFYNNEISEKSEIFDDQFSVERPDGSNFTLKIRSTKLEDSAMYFCASSGDRSYNEQFFGPGTRLTVL.

J is TRBJ2-3 and V is TRBV14; weak D call: TRBD2 (5 bases). CDR3 length equals 17 residues. The germline gives CDR1 SGHDN, CDR2 FVKESK. Trimming pared 6 bases from V and 1 base from J, leaving 20 bases between. The CDR3 DNA follows: TGTGCCAGCAGTTTGCCCGGCGGACCCGGGGGCACAGATACGCAGTATTTT. Amino acids: CASSLPGGPGGTDTQYF. The whole variable domain, filled in from reference TRBV14 and TRBJ2-3, reads EAGVTQFPSHSVIEKGQTVTLRCDPISGHDNLYWYRRVMGKEIKFLLHFVKESKQDESGMPNNRFLAERTGGTYSTLKVQPAELEDSGVYFCASSLPGGPGGTDTQYFGPGTRLTVL.

This chain links TRBV7-2 with TRBJ2-7; TRBD1 is a possible D gene (6 bases). The germline CDR1 and CDR2 sequences are SGHTA and FQGNSA. Trimming removed 5 bases from V and 2 bases from J, with 19 bases in between. CDR3 length equals 16 residues. The CDR3 region has the DNA TGTGCCAGCAGCCGGAGAATAGGGGGAGACACCTACGAGCAGTACTTC. This sequence encodes CASSRRIGGDTYEQYF.

The chain has TRBV30 and TRBJ1-5, with D possibly being TRBD1 (6 bases). Germline loops: CDR1 GTSNPN, CDR2 SVGIG (reference sequence). V gave up 3 bases and J gave up 7 bases, with 10 bases separating them. This CDR3 has 12 amino acids. The CDR3: CAWSTGSQPQHF. The CDR3 DNA sequence: TGTGCCTGGAGCACAGGGAGCCAGCCCCAGCATTTT.

V and J are TRBV19 and TRBJ2-2, with 11 bases lining up with TRBD2. The CDR3 spans 14 residues. The trim removed 5 bases at V and 7 bases at J, leaving 3 bases unmatched. Germline V gives CDR1 LNHDA, CDR2 SQIVND (reference sequence). DNA for the CDR3: TGTGCCAGTAGTTCGGGACTAGCGGACGGGGAGCTGTTTTTT. Residues: CASSSGLADGELFF.

The genes are TRBV6-1 and TRBJ2-2; TRBD1 matches 7 bases. This CDR3 spans 15 amino acids. Germline V gene data show CDR1 as MNHNS and CDR2 as SASEGT. V trimming: 10 bases; J trimming: 5 bases; junction bases outside the gene matches: 13. The CDR3 reads CATHGQAAITGELFF. DNA of the CDR3: TGTGCCACCCACGGACAGGCGGCGATAACCGGGGAGCTGTTTTTT.

This clone was found a few times. The chain recombines TRBV4-1 with TRBJ1-4, with D tentatively TRBD1 (5 bases). Germline lookup yields CDR1 MGHRA and CDR2 YSYEKL. The CDR3 spans 14 residues. V was trimmed by 3 bases and J by 6 bases, leaving 11 bases between them. CDR3 in DNA: TGCGCCAGCAGCCAGCAACTGACAGATGAAAAACTGTTTTTT. Its translation is CASSQQLTDEKLFF.

The V gene is TRBV5-4, the J gene TRBJ2-3; 9 nucleotides line up with TRBD2. CDR3 size: 16 residues. The V gene's germline CDR1 is SGHNT and CDR2 YYREEE (reference sequence). V gave up 4 bases and J gave up 4 bases; unmatched junction bases: 10. CDR3 sequence reads: CASSMKRGAFADTQYF. The DNA for the CDR3 is TGTGCCAGCAGCATGAAGCGGGGGGCATTTGCAGATACGCAGTATTTT.

The CDR3 nucleotides read TGCGCCAGCAGCCAAGAACAACGCTACAATGAGCAGTTCTTC. It specifies CASSQEQRYNEQFF. The genes are TRBV4-1 and TRBJ2-1; D is ambiguous. V was clipped by 0 bases and J by 3 bases, with 6 bases between them. The CDR3 length is 14 residues. CDR1 and CDR2 from the germline V gene are MGHRA and YSYEKL.

The chain carries TRBV5-1 and TRBJ1-1; D remains ambiguous. The CDR3 is 13 residues long. The germline V gene has CDR1 SGHRS and CDR2 YFSETQ. V was trimmed by 7 bases and J by 2 bases, leaving 12 bases between them. The DNA of the CDR3 is TGCGCCAGCGGCCGCCGGGTCAACACTGAAGCTTTCTTT. Residues: CASGRRVNTEAFF.

The V call is TRBV19, the J call TRBJ1-5, with 9 bases that match TRBD1. In germline, CDR1 is LNHDA, CDR2 SQIVND (reference sequence). Germline trimming cut 3 bases from V and 5 bases from J; bases unmatched to any gene: 5. The CDR3 extends over 15 amino acids. The CDR3 coding sequence is TGTGCCAGTAGTATCGCGACAGGGGGACATCAGCCCCAGCATTTT. Protein: CASSIATGGHQPQHF.

The CDR3 DNA is TGTGCCAGCAGCGACAGGGGGGAGACCCAGTACTTC. Protein sequence: CASSDRGETQYF. This rearrangement joins TRBV28 to TRBJ2-5; TRBD1 agrees at 9 bases. The germline CDR1 and CDR2 sequences are MDHEN and SYDVKM. The CDR3 spans 12 residues. V was clipped by 6 bases and J by 5 bases; unmatched bases: 1.

The V and J genes are TRBV19 and TRBJ2-7; D is possibly TRBD2 (7 bases). This CDR3 has 14 amino acids. V was pared by 1 base and J by 4 bases, with 11 bases between. The V gene's germline CDR1 is LNHDA and CDR2 SQIVND (reference sequence). CDR3 in amino acids: CASSIAGGLYEQYF. CDR3 coding DNA: TGTGCCAGTAGTATAGCCGGGGGGCTGTACGAGCAGTACTTC.

This rearrangement joins TRBV5-1 to TRBJ1-1; 10 nucleotides align to TRBD1. The junction had 9 bases not matched to a gene; V was cut back by 2 bases and J by 8 bases. The CDR3 sequence is 15 residues long. Germline V gives CDR1 SGHRS, CDR2 YFSETQ. The DNA for the CDR3 is TGCGCCAGCAGCTTTTCCGGGACAGGGGCAGAAGAAGCTTTCTTT. It specifies CASSFSGTGAEEAFF.

The V and J genes are TRBV30 and TRBJ2-1; TRBD2 is a possible D gene (6 bases). CDR1 and CDR2 (germline): GTSNPN, SVGIG (reference sequence). The length of the CDR3 is 17 residues. Trimming left V 1 base short and J 0 bases short, with 16 bases between. The CDR3 loop reads CAWSAPYGGPSYNEQFF. In DNA form, the CDR3 reads TGTGCCTGGAGTGCTCCTTACGGGGGACCCTCCTACAATGAGCAGTTCTTC.

The chain has TRBV2 and TRBJ1-1, with 8 bases identical to TRBD1. The CDR3 loop spans 15 amino acids. J gave up 2 bases and V 9 bases, and 11 bases lay outside the gene matches. The germline CDR1 and CDR2 sequences are SNHLY and FYNNEI. The CDR3 region has the DNA TGTGCCAGTTACAACCAGGGACAGGTCAACACTGAAGCTTTCTTT. This translates into CASYNQGQVNTEAFF.